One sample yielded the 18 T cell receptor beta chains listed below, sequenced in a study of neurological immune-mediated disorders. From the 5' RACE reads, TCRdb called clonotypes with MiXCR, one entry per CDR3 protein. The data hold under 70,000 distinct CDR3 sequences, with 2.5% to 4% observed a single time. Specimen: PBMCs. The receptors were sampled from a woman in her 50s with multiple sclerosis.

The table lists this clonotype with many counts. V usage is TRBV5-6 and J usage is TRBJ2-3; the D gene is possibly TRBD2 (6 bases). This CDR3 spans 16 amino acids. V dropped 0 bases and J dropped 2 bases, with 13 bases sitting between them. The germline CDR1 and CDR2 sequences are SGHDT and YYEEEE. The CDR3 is CASSLVGGSYTDTQYF. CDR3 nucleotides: TGTGCCAGCAGCTTGGTCGGGGGTTCTTACACAGATACGCAGTATTTT.

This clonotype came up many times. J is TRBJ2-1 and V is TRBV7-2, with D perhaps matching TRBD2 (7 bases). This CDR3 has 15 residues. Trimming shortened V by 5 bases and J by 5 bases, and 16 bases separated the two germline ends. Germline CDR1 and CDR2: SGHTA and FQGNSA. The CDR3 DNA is TGTGCCAGCAGCCCGAGGGGGGGGCCGCACAATGAGCAGTTCTTC. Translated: CASSPRGGPHNEQFF.

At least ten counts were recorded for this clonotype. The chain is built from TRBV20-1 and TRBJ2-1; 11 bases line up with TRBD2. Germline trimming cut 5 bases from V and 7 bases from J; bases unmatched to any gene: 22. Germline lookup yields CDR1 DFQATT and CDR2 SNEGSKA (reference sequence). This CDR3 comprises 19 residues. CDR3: CSALWTSGSGLLFINEQFF. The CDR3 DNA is TGCAGTGCTCTTTGGACTAGCGGGTCAGGGCTGCTCTTCATTAATGAGCAGTTCTTC.

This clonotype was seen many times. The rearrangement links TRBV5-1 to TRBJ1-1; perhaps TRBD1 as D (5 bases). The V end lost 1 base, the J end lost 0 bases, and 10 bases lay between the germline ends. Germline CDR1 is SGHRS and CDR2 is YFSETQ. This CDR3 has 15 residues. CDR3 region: CASSLQTGMNTEAFF. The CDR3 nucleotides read TGCGCCAGCAGCTTGCAAACAGGAATGAACACTGAAGCTTTCTTT.

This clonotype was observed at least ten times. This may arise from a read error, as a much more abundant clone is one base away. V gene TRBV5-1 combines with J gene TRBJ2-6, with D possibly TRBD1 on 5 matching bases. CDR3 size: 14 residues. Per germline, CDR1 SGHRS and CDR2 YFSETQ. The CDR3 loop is CASRELSGAKVLTF. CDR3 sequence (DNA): TGCGCCAGCAGAGAGCTATCTGGGGCCAAAGTCCTGACTTTC.

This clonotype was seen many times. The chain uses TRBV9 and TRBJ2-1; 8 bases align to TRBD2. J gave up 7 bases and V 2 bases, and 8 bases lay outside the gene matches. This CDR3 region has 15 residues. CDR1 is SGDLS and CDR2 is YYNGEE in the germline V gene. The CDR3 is CASSVGGVATNEQFF. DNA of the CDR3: TGTGCCAGCAGCGTCGGGGGGGTAGCAACGAATGAGCAGTTCTTC.

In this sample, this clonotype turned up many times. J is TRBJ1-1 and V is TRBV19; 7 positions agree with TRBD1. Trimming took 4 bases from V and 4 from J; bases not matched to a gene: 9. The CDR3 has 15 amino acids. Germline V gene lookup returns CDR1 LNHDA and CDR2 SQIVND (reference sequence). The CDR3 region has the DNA TGTGCCAGTAGTAGAACACCAGGGGGGAGCACTGAAGCTTTCTTT. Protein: CASSRTPGGSTEAFF.

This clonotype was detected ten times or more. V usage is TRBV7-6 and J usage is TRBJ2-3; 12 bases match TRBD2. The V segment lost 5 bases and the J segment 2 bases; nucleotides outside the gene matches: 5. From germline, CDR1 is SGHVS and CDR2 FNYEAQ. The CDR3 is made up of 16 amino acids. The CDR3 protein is CASSQPSGGATDTQYF. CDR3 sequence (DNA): TGTGCCAGCAGCCAACCTAGCGGGGGGGCCACAGATACGCAGTATTTT.

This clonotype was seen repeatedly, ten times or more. CDR3 region: CASSLDAQGTGELFF. As DNA, the CDR3 is TGTGCCAGCAGCTTAGACGCCCAGGGGACCGGGGAGCTGTTTTTT. This chain connects TRBV7-9 to TRBJ2-2, with D maybe TRBD1 (6 bases). Deletions cut 1 base from V and 5 bases from J, with 11 bases between. The CDR3 consists of 15 residues. CDR1 is SEHNR, CDR2 FQNEAQ, per germline (reference sequence).

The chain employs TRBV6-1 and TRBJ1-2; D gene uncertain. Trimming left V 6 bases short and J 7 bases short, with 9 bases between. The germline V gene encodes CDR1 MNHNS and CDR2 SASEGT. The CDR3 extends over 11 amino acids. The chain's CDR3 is CASRVGGGYTF. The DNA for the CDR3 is TGTGCCAGCAGGGTTGGAGGTGGCTACACCTTC.

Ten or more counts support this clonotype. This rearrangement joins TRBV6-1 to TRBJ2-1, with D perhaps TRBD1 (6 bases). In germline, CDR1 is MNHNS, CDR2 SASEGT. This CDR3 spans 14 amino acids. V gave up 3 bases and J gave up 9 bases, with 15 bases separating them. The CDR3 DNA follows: TGTGCCAGCAGTGAGCTTCTGGGGGCCGGTGAGCAGTTCTTC. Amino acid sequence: CASSELLGAGEQFF.

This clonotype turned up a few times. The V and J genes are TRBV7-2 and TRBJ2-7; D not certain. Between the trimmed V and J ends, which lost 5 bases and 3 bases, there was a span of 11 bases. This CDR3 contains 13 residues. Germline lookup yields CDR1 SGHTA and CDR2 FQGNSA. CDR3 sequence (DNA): TGTGCCAGCAGCGGAGTCGGTAGCTACGAGCAGTACTTC. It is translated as CASSGVGSYEQYF.

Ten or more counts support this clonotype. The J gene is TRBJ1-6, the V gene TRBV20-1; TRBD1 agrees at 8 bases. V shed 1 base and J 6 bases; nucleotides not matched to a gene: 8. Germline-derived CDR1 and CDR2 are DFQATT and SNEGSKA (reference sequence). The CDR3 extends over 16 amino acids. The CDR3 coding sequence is TGCAGTGCTAGAGCCCAGGGGGCGTTTAGTAATTCACCCCTCCACTTT. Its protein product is CSARAQGAFSNSPLHF.

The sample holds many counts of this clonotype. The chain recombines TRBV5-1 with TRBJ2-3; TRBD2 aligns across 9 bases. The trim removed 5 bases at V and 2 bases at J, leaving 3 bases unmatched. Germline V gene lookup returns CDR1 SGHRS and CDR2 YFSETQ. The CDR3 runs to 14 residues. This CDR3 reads CASSLAGNTDTQYF. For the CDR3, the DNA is TGCGCCAGCAGTCTAGCGGGAAACACAGATACGCAGTATTTT.

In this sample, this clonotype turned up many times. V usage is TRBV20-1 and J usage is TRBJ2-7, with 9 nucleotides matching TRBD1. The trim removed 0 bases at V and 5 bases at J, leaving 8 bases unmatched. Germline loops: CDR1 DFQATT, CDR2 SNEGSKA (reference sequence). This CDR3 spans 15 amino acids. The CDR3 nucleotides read TGCAGTGCTAGAGATCAAGGGACAGGGCAACACGAGCAGTACTTC. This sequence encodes CSARDQGTGQHEQYF.

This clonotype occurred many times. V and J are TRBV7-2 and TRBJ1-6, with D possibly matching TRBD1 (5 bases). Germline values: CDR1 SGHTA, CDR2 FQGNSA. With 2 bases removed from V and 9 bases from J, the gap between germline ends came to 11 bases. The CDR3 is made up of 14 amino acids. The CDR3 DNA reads TGTGCCAGCAGCTTACAGGGAAGGGGTTCACCCCTCCACTTT. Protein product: CASSLQGRGSPLHF.

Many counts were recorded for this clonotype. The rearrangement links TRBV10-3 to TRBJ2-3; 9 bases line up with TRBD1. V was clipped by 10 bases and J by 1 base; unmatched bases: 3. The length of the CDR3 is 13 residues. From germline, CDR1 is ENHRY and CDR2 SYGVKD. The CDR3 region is CATWDRGTDTQYF. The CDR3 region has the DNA TGTGCCACTTGGGACAGGGGCACAGATACGCAGTATTTT.

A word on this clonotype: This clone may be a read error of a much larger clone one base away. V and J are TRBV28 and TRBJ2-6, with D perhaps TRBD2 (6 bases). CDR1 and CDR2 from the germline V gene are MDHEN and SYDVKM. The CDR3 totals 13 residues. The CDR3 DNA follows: TGTGCCAGCAGGGAGGGTGGGGCCAAAGTCCTGACTTTC. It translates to CASREGGAKVLTF.